The 6 T cell receptor beta chains reported below all come from one sample, sequenced in a study of blood T cell repertoires in COVID-19. TCRdb's table, derived via immunoSEQ multiplex PCR, lists solely in-frame clones and lacks some. In the table there are about 150,000 clones, roughly 77% of which are singletons. The sequencing sample was made of peripheral blood. Receptors were obtained from a woman in her seventies with COVID-19, enrolled during active disease.

The V gene is TRBV5-1, the J gene TRBJ2-1; 14 nucleotides align to TRBD2. The CDR3 totals 16 residues. With 7 bases clipped from V and 8 bases from J, the junction kept 11 bases outside the gene matches. Germline V CDR1 and CDR2: SGHRS, YFSETQ. The CDR3 is CASGQTSGGAGDEQFF. Here the CDR3 DNA reads TGCGCCAGCGGACAGACTAGCGGGGGGGCCGGCGATGAGCAGTTCTTC.

The chain is built from TRBV7-9 and TRBJ1-5; TRBD1 matches at 8 bases. The J segment lost 4 bases and the V segment lost 1 base, leaving 3 bases of the junction unmatched. Germline values: CDR1 SEHNR, CDR2 FQNEAQ (reference sequence). The length of the CDR3 is 15 residues. The CDR3 sequence: CASSLDRGVNQPQHF. DNA for the CDR3: TGTGCCAGCAGCTTAGACAGGGGGGTTAATCAGCCCCAGCATTTT.

Details on this clone: Germline is not matched at one junction end, which may reflect a read error. The rearrangement joins TRBV2 to TRBJ2-7, with D unclear. The CDR3 sequence is 11 residues long. The V gene's germline CDR1 is SNHLY and CDR2 FYNNEI. The CDR3 is CASSSVPNPNF. CDR3 sequence (DNA): TGTGCCAGCAGTTCGGTTCCCAACCCAAACTTC.

The V and J genes are TRBV20-1 and TRBJ2-7; no definite D call. This CDR3 region has 10 residues. V gave up 6 bases and J gave up 4 bases, with 7 bases separating them. Germline-derived CDR1 and CDR2 are DFQATT and SNEGSKA (reference sequence). The CDR3 DNA reads as TGCAGTGCCCCCTTTTACGAGCAGTACTTC. Translating it yields CSAPFYEQYF.

The chain combines TRBV18 with TRBJ2-7; perhaps TRBD2 as D (5 bases). The CDR3 is 16 residues long. CDR1 and CDR2 from the germline V gene are KGHSH and LQKENI. The V and J ends lost 3 bases and 2 bases respectively, with 17 bases between them. CDR3 DNA: TGTGCCAGCTCACCCTTGGCTTCGGGAACCACCTACGAGCAGTACTTC. Residues: CASSPLASGTTYEQYF.

The chain employs TRBV3-1 (or the pseudogene TRBV3-2) and TRBJ2-5, with TRBD2 matching 8 bases. V lost 1 base and J lost 2; bases outside the gene matches: 3. CDR3 length: 15 residues. Germline CDR1 LGHDT, CDR2 YNNKEL (reference sequence). The CDR3 sequence: CASSQGSGGQETQYF. For the CDR3, the DNA is TGTGCCAGCAGCCAAGGGTCGGGGGGGCAAGAGACCCAGTACTTC.